This T cell receptor (beta chain) emerged from a study of blood T cell repertoires in COVID-19. Study overall: T cells, B-cell-depleted T cells, or PBMCs provided the cDNA or gDNA that served as material.

While infection was still active, Seattle patients were enrolled and then followed longitudinally. In the source study's methods: Scientists estimated how many nucleated cells there were by amplifying reference gene primers. The method was immunoSEQ multiplex PCR; TCRdb's version includes in-frame clones alone and lacks a portion of them. Clone size and V and J calls were adopted from that table, with D and trimming inferred from the DNA. The repertoire consists of about 250,000 clones, with more than 75% occurring once and the leading ten covering 5.5% to 6.5%. Looked up from germline, CDR1 is PRHDT and CDR2 is FYEKMQ (reference sequence). V was clipped by 7 bases and J by 5 bases, with 12 bases between them. The CDR3 length is 14 residues.

The chain combines TRBV13 with TRBJ1-6; D unclear. This sequence originates from a woman aged 80 or older with COVID-19, enrolled during active disease. The sequenced sample was peripheral blood. The CDR3 DNA reads as TGTGCCAGCACCCCCGGACTGAATAATTCACCCCTCCACTTT. Its translation is CASTPGLNNSPLHF.